The TCR beta chain described here comes from a study of blood T cell repertoires in COVID-19. Here immunoSEQ multiplex PCR was the method, and the copy in TCRdb shows in-frame clones only, minus some. The sample lists more than 200,000 clones; more than 75% were seen once. This TCR derives from a woman in her fifties or sixties with COVID-19, enrolled during active disease. The specimen was peripheral blood.

The CDR3 loop reads CASSPDSATRGEQFF. The CDR3 DNA reads TGTGCCAGCAGTCCGGACAGCGCGACGAGAGGGGAGCAGTTCTTC. The V gene is TRBV6-5, the J gene TRBJ2-1; TRBD1 might be the D (6 bases). V shed 5 bases and J shed 10 bases, with 21 bases lying between them. Germline assignment: CDR1 MNHEY and CDR2 SVGAGI. The CDR3 covers 15 residues.